The 22 T cell receptor beta chains listed next were all sequenced from one sample in a study of T cells of healthy individuals. MiXCR, run by TCRdb on the 5' RACE reads, gives a single entry per CDR3 protein. In the table there are around 100,000 distinct CDR3 sequences, 17% of which are singletons. Source of these receptors: a human donor in good health.

At least ten counts were recorded for this clonotype. This chain joins TRBV6-4 and TRBJ2-2; 7 nucleotides agree with TRBD2. The CDR3 loop spans 14 amino acids. CDR1 is MRHNA, CDR2 SNTAGT, per germline. The ends lost 6 bases at V and 5 bases at J; junction bases unmatched: 6. This CDR3 reads CASRHISGTGELFF. The DNA for the CDR3 is TGTGCCAGCAGGCACATTAGCGGGACCGGGGAGCTGTTTTTT.

CDR3 sequence reads: CASSASGSWLVNEQFF. In DNA, the CDR3 is TGTGCCAGCAGCGCGAGCGGGAGTTGGCTTGTCAATGAGCAGTTCTTC. The chain uses TRBV11-2 and TRBJ2-1, with 8 bases that match TRBD2. The CDR3 has 16 residues. In germline, CDR1 is SGHAT, CDR2 FQNNGV. The trim removed 5 bases at V and 6 bases at J, leaving 12 bases unmatched.

There are a few counts of this clonotype. The chain is built from TRBV11-2 and TRBJ2-5, with 7 bases aligning to TRBD2. Germline CDR1 reads SGHAT; CDR2 reads FQNNGV. V shed 1 base and J 7 bases; nucleotides not matched to a gene: 6. The CDR3 loop spans 14 amino acids. Written as DNA, the CDR3 is TGTGCCAGCAGCTTAGCGGGGGGAGGCGGGACCCAGTACTTC. Protein: CASSLAGGGGTQYF.

In this sample, this clonotype turned up a few times. An end of the junction differs from the germline gene, which may be a read error. The V call is TRBV7-7, the J call TRBJ2-2, with 10 bases identical to TRBD2. Germline values: CDR1 SSHAT, CDR2 FNYEAQ (reference sequence). This CDR3 region has 16 residues. CDR3 loop: CASSFGLAANTGELFF. The CDR3 DNA follows: TGTGCTAGCAGCTTTGGACTAGCGGCGAACACCGGGGAGCTGTTTTTT.

This clonotype was seen more than once but under ten times. The gene calls are TRBV6-6 and TRBJ1-1; D remains ambiguous. This CDR3 region has 14 residues. Trimming removed 3 bases from V and 10 bases from J, with 18 bases in between. CDR1 and CDR2 (germline): MNHNY, SVGAGI (reference sequence). The CDR3 reads CASSYGQVPSGAFF. The DNA for the CDR3 is TGTGCCAGCAGTTATGGGCAGGTCCCCTCTGGAGCTTTCTTT.

This clonotype came up a few times. The chain couples TRBV3-1 to TRBJ1-3, with D maybe TRBD1 (5 bases). The CDR3 spans 17 residues. With 4 bases removed from V and 0 bases from J, the gap between germline ends came to 16 bases. The germline V gene encodes CDR1 LGHDT and CDR2 YNNKEL (reference sequence). The CDR3 sequence: CASSLPLRGLSGNTIYF. CDR3 DNA sequence: TGTGCCAGCAGCCTACCTTTGAGGGGTCTCTCTGGAAACACCATATATTTT.

The rearrangement uses TRBV5-1 and TRBJ2-1; weak D call: TRBD1 (5 bases). V shed 2 bases and J shed 0 bases, with 6 bases lying between them. CDR1 and CDR2 (germline): SGHRS, YFSETQ. The CDR3 spans 14 residues. In DNA, the CDR3 is TGCGCCAGCAGCTTTGACAGCTCCTACAATGAGCAGTTCTTC. Encoded protein: CASSFDSSYNEQFF.

The chain combines TRBV10-3 with TRBJ2-5, with 9 bases that match TRBD2. V was clipped by 4 bases and J by 4 bases; unmatched bases: 7. The CDR3 runs 15 residues. CDR1 ENHRY and CDR2 SYGVKD come from the germline V gene. The CDR3 region is CAISVLGGGAETQYF. Written as DNA, the CDR3 is TGTGCCATCAGTGTTCTAGGCGGGGGGGCAGAGACCCAGTACTTC.

The chain combines TRBV20-1 with TRBJ2-3; TRBD2 aligns across 7 bases. The CDR3 runs to 14 residues. The V and J ends lost 6 bases and 0 bases, in that order; junction bases with no gene match: 6. Looked up from germline, CDR1 is DFQATT and CDR2 is SNEGSKA (reference sequence). This chain's CDR3 is CSAWGGSSTDTQYF. The DNA of the CDR3 is TGCAGTGCCTGGGGGGGTTCTAGCACAGATACGCAGTATTTT.

In this sample, this clonotype turned up a few times. This chain connects TRBV24-1 to TRBJ2-5, with 7 bases that match TRBD1. The CDR3 is made up of 13 amino acids. V trimming: 6 bases; J trimming: 5 bases; junction bases outside the gene matches: 5. From germline, CDR1 is KGHDR and CDR2 SFDVKD. The CDR3 here is CATSRDRVETQYF. The CDR3 bases are TGTGCCACCAGTCGAGACAGGGTGGAGACCCAGTACTTC.

The rearrangement uses TRBV20-1 and TRBJ2-7; 8 bases are a match to TRBD2. Germline-derived CDR1 and CDR2 are DFQATT and SNEGSKA (reference sequence). Trimming at V came to 5 bases and at J to 1 base, leaving 1 base not matched to a gene. The CDR3 runs 12 residues. The CDR3 sequence is CSAQRGSYEQYF. The CDR3 bases are TGCAGTGCTCAGCGGGGGTCCTACGAGCAGTACTTC.

This clonotype has a count of ten or more. This sequence joins TRBV6-2 or TRBV6-3 and TRBJ2-7; possibly TRBD1 or TRBD2 for D (5 bases each). Between the trimmed V and J ends, which lost 0 bases and 4 bases, there was a span of 13 bases. Germline CDR1 reads MNHEY; CDR2 reads SVGEGT. The CDR3 length is 15 residues. CDR3 in DNA: TGTGCCAGCAGTTACTCGGGGGTTTGGACGTACGAGCAGTACTTC. This sequence encodes CASSYSGVWTYEQYF.

This clonotype was detected a few times. A junction boundary mismatches the germline segment, possibly from a read error. The chain recombines TRBV29-1 with TRBJ2-3; 8 positions match TRBD1. The CDR3 has 15 residues. CDR1 and CDR2 (germline): SQVTM, ANQGSEA. CDR3 nucleotides: TGCAGCGCCCCACCTGACAGGGGTAACACAAATACGCAGTATTTT. Translation: CSAPPDRGNTNTQYF.

This clonotype has just a few counts. The rearrangement uses TRBV27 and TRBJ1-6, with 7 nucleotides matching TRBD1. V was pared by 3 bases and J by 7 bases, with 9 bases of the junction left unmatched. CDR3 length equals 16 residues. Looked up from germline, CDR1 is MNHEY and CDR2 is SMNVEV (reference sequence). The CDR3 region has the DNA TGTGCCAGCAGTTTGGCCCCCAAGGGGGCGAATTCACCCCTCCACTTT. Amino acids: CASSLAPKGANSPLHF.

In DNA form, the CDR3 reads TGTGCCACAAAGTTTGGCACCGGGGAGCTGTTTTTT. It specifies CATKFGTGELFF. This chain links TRBV15 with TRBJ2-2; D ambiguous. The CDR3 runs to 12 residues. CDR1 and CDR2 (germline): LNHNV, YYDKDF (reference sequence). Deletions cut 9 bases from V and 4 bases from J, with 9 bases between. Filled out from reference TRBV15 and TRBJ2-2, the complete variable domain reads DAMVIQNPRYQVTQFGKPVTLSCSQTLNHNVMYWYQQKSSQAPKLLFHYYDKDFNNEADTPDNFQSRRPNTSFCFLDIRSPGLGDTAMYLCATKFGTGELFFGEGSRLTVL.

This chain joins TRBV28 and TRBJ1-1, with D perhaps matching TRBD1 (5 bases). Germline CDR1 is MDHEN and CDR2 is SYDVKM. The CDR3 length is 14 residues. Trimming cost V 2 bases and J 4 bases, with 11 bases left between them. DNA for the CDR3: TGTGCCAGCAGTTTAGAAGGGGAAGGCACTGAAGCTTTCTTT. It translates to CASSLEGEGTEAFF.

CDR3 bases: TGTGCCAGCAGCCTTCGGACAGGGCTGAACGAGCAGTACTTC. It codes for CASSLRTGLNEQYF. The V call is TRBV5-6, the J call TRBJ2-7, with 8 bases fitting TRBD1. J was trimmed by 5 bases and V by 4 bases; bases with no gene match: 8. The CDR3 contains 14 residues. CDR1 and CDR2 from the germline V gene are SGHDT and YYEEEE. The full variable domain, in which reference TRBV5-6 and TRBJ2-7 provide the parts outside the CDR3, is DAGVTQSPTHLIKTRGQQVTLRCSPKSGHDTVSWYQQALGQGPQFIFQYYEEEERQRGNFPDRFSGHQFPNYSSELNVNALLLGDSALYLCASSLRTGLNEQYFGPGTRLTVT.

This clonotype was counted between two and nine times. The chain links TRBV28 to TRBJ2-7; the D is unclear. V lost 7 bases and J lost 4, with 20 bases in between. Germline loops: CDR1 MDHEN, CDR2 SYDVKM. CDR3 length: 15 amino acids. Here the CDR3 reads CASNARSGRLYEQYF. The CDR3 DNA sequence: TGTGCCAGCAATGCCAGGTCTGGACGGCTATACGAGCAGTACTTC.

This clonotype was seen a few times. V usage is TRBV6-5 and J usage is TRBJ1-1, with D perhaps matching TRBD1 (5 bases). Trimming took 4 bases from V and 8 from J, leaving 11 bases between them. Per germline, CDR1 MNHEY and CDR2 SVGAGI. The CDR3 is 12 residues long. CDR3 in amino acids: CASSSLGGEAFF. CDR3 DNA sequence: TGTGCCAGCAGTTCTCTCGGGGGGGAAGCTTTCTTT.

The chain employs TRBV2 and TRBJ1-5; D perhaps matches TRBD1 (6 bases). Germline V lookup: CDR1 SNHLY, CDR2 FYNNEI. V gave up 5 bases and J gave up 6 bases, with 14 bases separating them. This CDR3 has 14 residues. CDR3 nucleotides: TGTGCCAGCAGTCGGACAGAGTTACGTCAGCCCCAGCATTTT. Encoded protein: CASSRTELRQPQHF. The variable domain in full, with the rest retrieved from reference TRBV2 and TRBJ1-5, is EPEVTQTPSHQVTQMGQEVILRCVPISNHLYFYWYRQILGQKVEFLVSFYNNEISEKSEIFDDQFSVERPDGSNFTLKIRSTKLEDSAMYFCASSRTELRQPQHFGDGTRLSIL.

This clonotype was counted between two and nine times. The J gene is TRBJ2-1, the V gene TRBV20-1, with D possibly being TRBD1 or TRBD2 (5 bases each). The CDR3 is 13 residues long. The V end lost 6 bases, the J end lost 5 bases, and 14 bases lay between the germline ends. In germline, CDR1 is DFQATT, CDR2 SNEGSKA (reference sequence). The CDR3 protein is CSADGTLHNEQFF. DNA of the CDR3: TGCAGTGCGGACGGGACCCTTCACAATGAGCAGTTCTTC.

This clonotype appeared a few times. The CDR3: CASSLTTGGNEQYF. In nucleotides, the CDR3 is TGTGCCAGCAGTTTGACGACAGGGGGCAACGAGCAGTACTTC. This sequence joins TRBV6-5 and TRBJ2-7, with 10 bases lining up with TRBD1. V lost 4 bases and J lost 5; bases outside the gene matches: 5. Germline lookup yields CDR1 MNHEY and CDR2 SVGAGI. The CDR3 is 14 residues long.